These 14 T cell receptor beta chains share one sample of origin, sequenced in a study of Ad26.COV2.S vaccination and SARS-CoV-2 variants. Assay used: immunoSEQ multiplex PCR; TCRdb lists only in-frame clones, some missing. The sample includes roughly 350,000 clones, less than 90% of them seen just once. Treatment defined: roughly 18 received Ad26.COV2.S at low or high dose, single or two shots; five or six received placebo; per-sample allocation not given. Specimens were obtained on day 63 following the first vaccine or placebo injection. This material consisted of peripheral blood, taken in a trial of Ad26.COV2.S vaccine versus placebo. The receptors were sampled from a person between 18 and 60 years old who received the Ad26.COV2.S COVID-19 vaccine or a placebo.

The chain employs TRBV19 and TRBJ1-5; 9 bases map to TRBD1. V gave up 5 bases and J gave up 3 bases; unmatched junction bases: 8. Germline V gene lookup returns CDR1 LNHDA and CDR2 SQIVND (reference sequence). There are 16 residues in the CDR3. The CDR3 DNA reads TGTGCCAGTAGTGTCCGGGACAGGGACCTCAATCAGCCCCAGCATTTT. Protein sequence: CASSVRDRDLNQPQHF.

J is TRBJ2-5 and V is TRBV5-1, with a tentative D call TRBD2 (5 bases). This CDR3 has 14 amino acids. The V gene's germline CDR1 is SGHRS and CDR2 YFSETQ. The ends were cut back, 4 bases at V and 2 bases at J, with 12 bases in the middle. The CDR3 bases are TGCGCCAGCAGCCCCCAGGACTTTCAAGAGACCCAGTACTTC. Its translation is CASSPQDFQETQYF.

The chain is built from TRBV2 and TRBJ1-4; D gene unclear. The germline CDR1 and CDR2 sequences are SNHLY and FYNNEI. V lost 6 bases and J 0 bases, leaving 8 bases between the germline ends. The CDR3 loop spans 14 amino acids. The CDR3, as DNA: TGTGCCAGCAGGCGGACTGCAACTAATGAAAAACTGTTTTTT. Encoded protein: CASRRTATNEKLFF. The full variable domain, rest sourced from reference TRBV2 and TRBJ1-4, is EPEVTQTPSHQVTQMGQEVILRCVPISNHLYFYWYRQILGQKVEFLVSFYNNEISEKSEIFDDQFSVERPDGSNFTLKIRSTKLEDSAMYFCASRRTATNEKLFFGSGTQLSVL.

The V and J genes are TRBV6-2 or TRBV6-3 and TRBJ1-5, with D tentatively TRBD1 (6 bases). Deletions cut 4 bases from V and 0 bases from J, with 13 bases between. The CDR3 runs to 16 residues. The germline V gene has CDR1 MNHEY and CDR2 SVGEGT. In DNA form, the CDR3 reads TGTGCCAGCAGTTCCATACAGGGTTATAGCAATCAGCCCCAGCATTTT. This codes for CASSSIQGYSNQPQHF.

The CDR3 nucleotides read TGTGCCAGCTCACCATCCTCGGACACCATATATTTT. This encodes CASSPSSDTIYF. The V gene is TRBV18, the J gene TRBJ1-3; D gene uncertain. The ends were cut back, 2 bases at V and 8 bases at J, with 7 bases in the middle. The CDR3 runs to 12 residues. Looked up from germline, CDR1 is KGHSH and CDR2 is LQKENI.

The V gene is TRBV28, the J gene TRBJ2-3; 10 bases map to TRBD2. This CDR3 has 15 residues. The germline V gene has CDR1 MDHEN and CDR2 SYDVKM. J was trimmed by 4 bases and V by 8 bases; bases with no gene match: 9. The CDR3 DNA reads as TGTGCCAGCGGAAGCGGGGGGGTCGGCGCAGATACGCAGTATTTT. Translating gives CASGSGGVGADTQYF.

This chain links TRBV27 with TRBJ1-2, with D maybe TRBD1 (5 bases). Germline CDR1 reads MNHEY; CDR2 reads SMNVEV (reference sequence). The CDR3 loop spans 15 amino acids. Trimming took 3 bases from V and 4 from J, leaving 15 bases between them. Here the CDR3 DNA reads TGTGCCAGCAGTTTGGGTGCGGGGGGAATCTATGGCTACACCTTC. This sequence encodes CASSLGAGGIYGYTF.

The chain recombines TRBV24-1 with TRBJ2-1, with 8 positions matching TRBD1. The CDR3 has 15 residues. Trimming removed 4 bases from V and 8 bases from J; junction bases left unmatched: 9. The germline CDR1 and CDR2 sequences are KGHDR and SFDVKD. This CDR3 is CATSDMGQETDEQFF. In DNA form, the CDR3 reads TGTGCCACCAGTGACATGGGACAGGAGACGGATGAGCAGTTCTTC.

The V call is TRBV19, the J call TRBJ2-2; the D is unclear. The CDR3 contains 15 residues. The germline V and J ends were trimmed by 6 bases and 3 bases, with 14 bases remaining between them. Looked up from germline, CDR1 is LNHDA and CDR2 is SQIVND (reference sequence). Here the CDR3 reads CASSKSDRDTGELFF. The CDR3 nucleotides read TGTGCCAGTAGCAAGAGTGACCGAGACACCGGGGAGCTGTTTTTT.

The chain has TRBV6-5 and TRBJ1-2; 8 bases are shared with TRBD1. Germline CDR1 and CDR2: MNHEY and SVGAGI. This CDR3 region has 12 residues. V trimming: 4 bases; J trimming: 6 bases; junction bases outside the gene matches: 1. This chain's CDR3 is CASSSTGDGYTF. CDR3 nucleotides: TGTGCCAGCAGTTCGACAGGGGATGGCTACACCTTC.

The chain combines TRBV27 with TRBJ2-1; 8 bases map to TRBD2. This CDR3 has 15 amino acids. The germline gives CDR1 MNHEY, CDR2 SMNVEV (reference sequence). V gave up 0 bases and J gave up 3 bases; unmatched junction bases: 1. As DNA, the CDR3 is TGTGCCAGCAGTTTATCTAGCGGGATCTACAATGAGCAGTTCTTC. It translates to CASSLSSGIYNEQFF.

The chain is built from TRBV7-6 and TRBJ2-7; TRBD1 might be the D (6 bases). Germline values: CDR1 SGHVS, CDR2 FNYEAQ. V was cut by 6 bases and J by 0 bases, with 18 bases left in between. This CDR3 contains 16 residues. CDR3 in DNA: TGTGCCAGCAGGACCCTCCCGGGACAAAGCTCCTACGAGCAGTACTTC. It encodes CASRTLPGQSSYEQYF.

The V and J genes are TRBV18 and TRBJ2-3; 8 bases line up with TRBD1. Germline loops: CDR1 KGHSH, CDR2 LQKENI. The J segment lost 1 base and the V segment lost 3 bases, leaving 3 bases of the junction unmatched. This CDR3 is built from 15 residues. The CDR3 here is CASSPGQVGTDTQYF. CDR3 sequence (DNA): TGTGCCAGCTCACCGGGACAGGTCGGCACAGATACGCAGTATTTT.

In its sample, this clone was seen a few times. The chain employs TRBV4-1 and TRBJ1-3; D perhaps matches TRBD1 (5 bases). Trimming removed 3 bases at V and 8 bases at J, with 11 bases between. CDR1 is MGHRA, CDR2 YSYEKL, per germline. There are 13 residues in the CDR3. CDR3 residues: CASSQIGEDTIYF. The CDR3 nucleotides are TGCGCCAGCAGCCAGATAGGGGAAGACACCATATATTTT.